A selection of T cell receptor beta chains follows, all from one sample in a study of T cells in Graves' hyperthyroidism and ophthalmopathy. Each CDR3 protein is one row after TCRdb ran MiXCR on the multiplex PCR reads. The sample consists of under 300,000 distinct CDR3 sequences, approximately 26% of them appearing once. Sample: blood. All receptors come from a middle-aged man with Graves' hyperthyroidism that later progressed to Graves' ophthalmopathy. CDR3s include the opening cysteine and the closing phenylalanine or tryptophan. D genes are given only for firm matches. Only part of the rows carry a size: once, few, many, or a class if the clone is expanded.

CDR3nt: TGTGCCAGTAGTCCCGGGACCCATTTTGCCGGGGAGCTGTTTTTT
CDR3aa: CASSPGTHFAGELFF
v_gene: TRBV19
abundance: many
j_gene: TRBJ2-2
d_gene: -

CDR3nt: TGTGCCAGTAGTATGGTCCCTTCATACGAGCAGTACTTC
CDR3aa: CASSMVPSYEQYF
v_gene: TRBV19
abundance: many
j_gene: TRBJ2-7
d_gene: -

CDR3nt: TGTGCCAGCAGCCCCGAGACGGTGAACACTGAAGCTTTCTTT
CDR3aa: CASSPETVNTEAFF
v_gene: TRBV28
abundance: many
j_gene: TRBJ1-1
d_gene: -

CDR3nt: TGCAGTGCTAGGGACGGTAGCAATCAGCCCCAGCATTTT
CDR3aa: CSARDGSNQPQHF
v_gene: TRBV20-1
abundance: many
j_gene: TRBJ1-5
d_gene: -

CDR3nt: TGTGCCAGCAGTTTGGGCGGGTCCAGGGGAACTGAAGCTTTCTTT
CDR3aa: CASSLGGSRGTEAFF
v_gene: TRBV12-3/TRBV12-4
abundance: -
j_gene: TRBJ1-1
d_gene: -

CDR3nt: TGTGCCAGCAGCCAAGTTGAGCACGAGCAGTACTTC
CDR3aa: CASSQVEHEQYF
v_gene: TRBV14
abundance: many
j_gene: TRBJ2-7
d_gene: -

CDR3nt: TGTGCCAGCAGCTACACTAGCGGGTTATCCTACGAGCAGTACTTC
CDR3aa: CASSYTSGLSYEQYF
v_gene: TRBV28
abundance: few
j_gene: TRBJ2-7
d_gene: TRBD2

CDR3nt: TGTGCCAGCTCACCACCGACAGCGAATGAGCAGTTCTTC
CDR3aa: CASSPPTANEQFF
v_gene: TRBV18
abundance: many
j_gene: TRBJ2-1
d_gene: -

CDR3nt: TGTGCCAGCCTTCCAGGGGTTAGGGGCGAGCAGTACTTC
CDR3aa: CASLPGVRGEQYF
v_gene: TRBV6-2/TRBV6-3
abundance: many
j_gene: TRBJ2-7
d_gene: -

CDR3nt: TGCAGCGCCGGAGAGGCCGAGCAGTACTTC
CDR3aa: CSAGEAEQYF
v_gene: TRBV29-1
abundance: many
j_gene: TRBJ2-7
d_gene: -

CDR3nt: TGCGCCAGCAGCCACCCCCTGAGAGGGAGGATAACCGGGGAGCTGTTTTTT
CDR3aa: CASSHPLRGRITGELFF
v_gene: TRBV4-1
abundance: many
j_gene: TRBJ2-2
d_gene: -

CDR3nt: TGCAGTGCTAGGCCCTTCGGGCTAGCCTACGAGCAGTACTTC
CDR3aa: CSARPFGLAYEQYF
v_gene: TRBV20-1
abundance: -
j_gene: TRBJ2-7
d_gene: -

CDR3nt: TGTGCCAGTAGGAGCGGGAGCGAGCAGTACTTC
CDR3aa: CASRSGSEQYF
v_gene: TRBV19
abundance: many
j_gene: TRBJ2-7
d_gene: TRBD2

CDR3nt: TGTGCCAGCAGACCCTTTACAGATCCCCCCTCCTACGAGCAGTACTTC
CDR3aa: CASRPFTDPPSYEQYF
v_gene: TRBV6-1
abundance: -
j_gene: TRBJ2-7
d_gene: -

CDR3nt: TGTGCCAGCAGTCGACAGCACACCGGGGAGCTGTTTTTT
CDR3aa: CASSRQHTGELFF
v_gene: TRBV6-1
abundance: many
j_gene: TRBJ2-2
d_gene: -

CDR3nt: TGCGCCAGCAGCTTATGGCAGGGTGACCAGTACTTC
CDR3aa: CASSLWQGDQYF
v_gene: TRBV5-1
abundance: many
j_gene: TRBJ2-5
d_gene: -

CDR3nt: TGTGCCAGCAGTTTTAACGGAAGGGGGGAGCTGTTTTTT
CDR3aa: CASSFNGRGELFF
v_gene: TRBV12-3/TRBV12-4
abundance: -
j_gene: TRBJ2-2
d_gene: -

CDR3nt: TGTGCCAGCAGTGAAGTCCCGTTTAAGAACACTGAAGCTTTCTTT
CDR3aa: CASSEVPFKNTEAFF
v_gene: TRBV6-1
abundance: -
j_gene: TRBJ1-1
d_gene: -

CDR3nt: TGCGCCAGCAGCGGGGACATCTATGGCTACACCTTC
CDR3aa: CASSGDIYGYTF
v_gene: TRBV5-1
abundance: many
j_gene: TRBJ1-2
d_gene: -

CDR3nt: TGCAGCGTTGAACCGGTGGGCGTCAAGAACACTGAAGCTTTCTTT
CDR3aa: CSVEPVGVKNTEAFF
v_gene: TRBV29-1
abundance: -
j_gene: TRBJ1-1
d_gene: -

CDR3nt: TGTGCCGGGGCTAGCGGGACGAACACCGGGGAGCTGTTTTTT
CDR3aa: CAGASGTNTGELFF
v_gene: TRBV2
abundance: many
j_gene: TRBJ2-2
d_gene: TRBD2

CDR3nt: TGTGCCAGCAGGAACTCGAGAGCTCTCTCAGAGCAGTACTTC
CDR3aa: CASRNSRALSEQYF
v_gene: TRBV6-2/TRBV6-3
abundance: -
j_gene: TRBJ2-7
d_gene: -

CDR3nt: TGCAGTGCTAGAGACAAGCTAGCGGTTCACTCCTACGAGCAGTACTTC
CDR3aa: CSARDKLAVHSYEQYF
v_gene: TRBV20-1
abundance: many
j_gene: TRBJ2-7
d_gene: TRBD2

CDR3nt: TGTGCCAGCAGCCGCGCGGGGGACTACGAGCAGTACTTC
CDR3aa: CASSRAGDYEQYF
v_gene: TRBV11-2
abundance: many
j_gene: TRBJ2-7
d_gene: TRBD2

CDR3nt: TGTGCCAGCAGGTTCAGCGGCGGGACCTACGAGCAGTACTTC
CDR3aa: CASRFSGGTYEQYF
v_gene: TRBV12-3/TRBV12-4
abundance: -
j_gene: TRBJ2-7
d_gene: -

CDR3nt: TGTGCCAGCAGTTACAATGGTCAAAGCAATCAGCCCCAGCATTTT
CDR3aa: CASSYNGQSNQPQHF
v_gene: TRBV6-5
abundance: -
j_gene: TRBJ1-5
d_gene: -

CDR3nt: TGTGCCATCAGGGGTTTGGACACCGGGGAGCTGTTTTTT
CDR3aa: CAIRGLDTGELFF
v_gene: TRBV10-3
abundance: many
j_gene: TRBJ2-2
d_gene: -

CDR3nt: TGTGCCAGCAGTTACTTGAGAAGCTCCTACGAGCAGTACTTC
CDR3aa: CASSYLRSSYEQYF
v_gene: TRBV6-2/TRBV6-3
abundance: -
j_gene: TRBJ2-7
d_gene: -

CDR3nt: TGTGCCAGCAGACGGGGTACCTATAATTCACCCCTCCACTTT
CDR3aa: CASRRGTYNSPLHF
v_gene: TRBV12-3/TRBV12-4
abundance: many
j_gene: TRBJ1-6
d_gene: -

CDR3nt: TGTGCCAGCAATACAGCAGCGGGAGGGCCTGCCTACGAGCAGTACTTC
CDR3aa: CASNTAAGGPAYEQYF
v_gene: TRBV6-5
abundance: many
j_gene: TRBJ2-7
d_gene: TRBD2

CDR3nt: TGTGCCAGCAGTGACTTGTCCAGCAATCAGCCCCAGCATTTT
CDR3aa: CASSDLSSNQPQHF
v_gene: TRBV2
abundance: many
j_gene: TRBJ1-5
d_gene: -

CDR3nt: TGTGCCAGCAGCCGGGAGACCCAGTACTTC
CDR3aa: CASSRETQYF
v_gene: TRBV12-3/TRBV12-4
abundance: many
j_gene: TRBJ2-5
d_gene: -

CDR3nt: TGTGCCAGCAGTGAAGTCTTAGGACCGGGTTACAGCTACACCTTC
CDR3aa: CASSEVLGPGYSYTF
v_gene: TRBV6-1
abundance: -
j_gene: TRBJ1-2
d_gene: -

CDR3nt: TGTGCCAGCAGTGAATGGTTTGAGGGCAACGAAGCTTTCTTT
CDR3aa: CASSEWFEGNEAFF
v_gene: TRBV6-1
abundance: -
j_gene: TRBJ1-1
d_gene: -

CDR3nt: TGTGCCAGCAGCTTAGCCCCGTTCCTCTCCTACGAGCAGTACTTC
CDR3aa: CASSLAPFLSYEQYF
v_gene: TRBV7-2
abundance: -
j_gene: TRBJ2-7
d_gene: -

CDR3nt: TGTGCCAGCAGCTTAAGCGTTGGCGGCACCGGGGAGCTGTTTTTT
CDR3aa: CASSLSVGGTGELFF
v_gene: TRBV7-3
abundance: many
j_gene: TRBJ2-2
d_gene: -

CDR3nt: TGTGCCAGCAGTACAAGGAGGGGCAATCAGCCCCAGCATTTT
CDR3aa: CASSTRRGNQPQHF
v_gene: TRBV12-3/TRBV12-4
abundance: many
j_gene: TRBJ1-5
d_gene: -

CDR3nt: TGTGCCAGCAGTTTAGACAGGGTGAACACTGAAGCTTTCTTT
CDR3aa: CASSLDRVNTEAFF
v_gene: TRBV12-3/TRBV12-4
abundance: many
j_gene: TRBJ1-1
d_gene: -

CDR3nt: TGCAGCGTCACTAGCGCCGGGGAGCTGTTTTTT
CDR3aa: CSVTSAGELFF
v_gene: TRBV29-1
abundance: -
j_gene: TRBJ2-2
d_gene: TRBD2

CDR3nt: TGTGCCAGCACATCCCGACAGGGCTATCAAGAGACCCAGTACTTC
CDR3aa: CASTSRQGYQETQYF
v_gene: TRBV3-1
abundance: -
j_gene: TRBJ2-5
d_gene: TRBD1

CDR3nt: TGTGCCAGCAGCCCTGGACAAGGCGCAAGCGCTAACTATGGCTACACCTTC
CDR3aa: CASSPGQGASANYGYTF
v_gene: TRBV6-1
abundance: once
j_gene: TRBJ1-2
d_gene: -

CDR3nt: TGTGCTAGTGGTTTGGAGGGGGGTCCTGAAGCTTTCTTT
CDR3aa: CASGLEGGPEAFF
v_gene: TRBV12-5
abundance: many
j_gene: TRBJ1-1
d_gene: -

CDR3nt: TGTGCCAGCAGTTACTCCAAGCGGGAGGTCCCCTTTAGCTCCTACGAGCAGTACTTC
CDR3aa: CASSYSKREVPFSSYEQYF
v_gene: TRBV6-2/TRBV6-3
abundance: -
j_gene: TRBJ2-7
d_gene: TRBD2

CDR3nt: TGTGCCAGCAGCTTAGCCCGGGGCCAGTACTTC
CDR3aa: CASSLARGQYF
v_gene: TRBV6-5
abundance: -
j_gene: TRBJ2-5
d_gene: -

CDR3nt: TGCAGTGCTAGGGACAGGACTAAAAACATTCAGTACTTC
CDR3aa: CSARDRTKNIQYF
v_gene: TRBV20-1
abundance: many
j_gene: TRBJ2-4
d_gene: TRBD1

CDR3nt: TGCGCCAGCAGCTTGGCGAGCACCGGGGAGCTGTTTTTT
CDR3aa: CASSLASTGELFF
v_gene: TRBV5-1
abundance: many
j_gene: TRBJ2-2
d_gene: -

CDR3nt: TGTGCCAGCAGTTTCGGGGAAGGGAGTCAGCCCCAGCATTTT
CDR3aa: CASSFGEGSQPQHF
v_gene: TRBV12-3/TRBV12-4
abundance: -
j_gene: TRBJ1-5
d_gene: -

CDR3nt: TGCGCCAGCAGCCAAATGTCATTGAAGTTAAACACCGGGGAGCTGTTTTTT
CDR3aa: CASSQMSLKLNTGELFF
v_gene: TRBV4-1
abundance: many
j_gene: TRBJ2-2
d_gene: -

CDR3nt: TGTGCCAGCTCACCACCGAGCGGATTCTACGAGCAGTACTTC
CDR3aa: CASSPPSGFYEQYF
v_gene: TRBV18
abundance: many
j_gene: TRBJ2-7
d_gene: -

CDR3nt: TGTGCCTGGAGTGTATTTAGCAATCAGCCCCAGCATTTT
CDR3aa: CAWSVFSNQPQHF
v_gene: TRBV30
abundance: many
j_gene: TRBJ1-5
d_gene: -

CDR3nt: TGTGCCAGCTCAACACAGACGAAGACCTCTGGAAACACCATATATTTT
CDR3aa: CASSTQTKTSGNTIYF
v_gene: TRBV18
abundance: few
j_gene: TRBJ1-3
d_gene: -

CDR3nt: TGTGCCAGCAGCCAAGAGACATTGACTAACTATGGCTACACCTTC
CDR3aa: CASSQETLTNYGYTF
v_gene: TRBV4-2
abundance: many
j_gene: TRBJ1-2
d_gene: -

CDR3nt: TGCGCCAGCAGTAAAGGGTTTTTCGGGTACTTC
CDR3aa: CASSKGFFGYF
v_gene: TRBV10-1
abundance: many
j_gene: TRBJ2-7
d_gene: -

CDR3nt: TGCAGTGCTGGACCTAGTACGCAGTATTTT
CDR3aa: CSAGPSTQYF
v_gene: TRBV20-1
abundance: few
j_gene: TRBJ2-3
d_gene: -

CDR3nt: TGTGCCAGCAGTTTCAGGGGAAGACGGCAGTACTTC
CDR3aa: CASSFRGRRQYF
v_gene: TRBV6-2/TRBV6-3
abundance: -
j_gene: TRBJ2-7
d_gene: -